The source of this T cell receptor (beta chain) is a study of beta chain features in type 1 diabetes. Looking at the study overall: All samples combined gave about 100 million sorted cells for examination.

Sequenced material consisted of expressed TCRB transcripts (all of the isolated RNA was reverse transcribed). Repertoires were generated with immunoSEQ multiplex PCR, while TCRdb's copy carries only in-frame clones and drops some. The table includes around 150,000 clones, about 8.1% detected once. This clone was seen repeatedly, ten times or more. Trimming removed 11 bases from V and 5 bases from J; junction bases left unmatched: 6. Germline CDR1 and CDR2: MDHEN and SYDVKM. This CDR3 comprises 12 residues. Cell sorting via CD45RO/CCR7/CD25/CD127/CD95/CD27 was performed to obtain CD4+ naive, central memory, regulatory and stem cell-like memory cells.

This chain connects TRBV28 to TRBJ2-7, with 10 bases that match TRBD1. Sequenced material: central memory CD4+ T cells from blood. The TCR originated in a man between 18 and 29 years old in good health. CDR3 region: CASGTGVHEQYF. CDR3 coding DNA: TGTGCCTCCGGGACAGGGGTCCACGAGCAGTACTTC.